This is a list of T cell receptor beta chains from one sample in a study of blood T cells in healthy people across ages. One entry per CDR3 protein, called by TCRdb with MiXCR from the 5' RACE reads. The data show fewer than 650,000 distinct CDR3 sequences, with around a quarter seen just once and 3% to 4.5% held by the top ten. The same data also went into a second study, on T cells of mothers and their children.

Source material: blood. These receptors came from a boy aged 2 to 9 in good health. The conserved cysteine and the conserved F or W are not part of the CDR3 here. Clone size appears in some rows only: once, few, many, or a class for an expanded clone.

CDR3 protein,J gene,clone size,CDR3 length,V gene
ASSLGEGMSKNIQY,TRBJ2-4,few,14,TRBV7-2
ASSSDSWPKGLPLH,TRBJ1-6,-,14,TRBV7-9
SATEGLSANYGYT,TRBJ1-2,few,13,TRBV20-1
ASSYRGTAEYEQY,TRBJ2-7,few,13,TRBV11-2
ASMKDRALETQY,TRBJ2-5,-,12,TRBV5-1
ASSEAGSLETQY,TRBJ2-5,-,12,TRBV2
ASSLDQTNTEAF,TRBJ1-1,-,12,TRBV7-9
ASSLEASGRAYNEQF,TRBJ2-1,few,15,TRBV5-1
SVAVAGSETQY,TRBJ2-5,many,11,TRBV29-1
ASSQSLLDRENYEQY,-,-,15,TRBV16
AISESRGANVLT,TRBJ2-6,many,12,TRBV10-3
ATSNPGLADNEQF,-,-,13,TRBV15
ASSHWGQGLEQF,-,-,12,TRBV7-6
AISEKSVEQY,TRBJ2-7,-,10,TRBV10-3
ASSYSRAEGYT,TRBJ1-2,-,11,TRBV6-5
ASSLYRVFEETQY,TRBJ2-5,-,13,TRBV5-1
AISESQAQETQY,TRBJ2-5,few,12,TRBV10-3
ASSLKTEKLF,TRBJ1-4,-,10,TRBV7-3
ASRDRFYEQF,TRBJ2-1,few,10,TRBV7-9
ASRLQGGDTGELF,TRBJ2-2,few,13,TRBV6-2/TRBV6-3
AWSVQIYYGHT,TRBJ1-2,few,11,TRBV30
AGSQGGGGASNSPLH,TRBJ1-6,-,15,TRBV3-1
SARLAGGFDEQF,TRBJ2-1,-,12,TRBV20-1
ASCSGTSGGPYNEQF,-,-,15,TRBV6-4
ATSDPRGGTSGNNEQF,TRBJ2-1,-,16,TRBV24-1
SALTDESYEQY,-,-,11,TRBV20-1
SAVQGAAYEQY,TRBJ2-7,few,11,TRBV20-1
ASSKTPGPQDYGYT,TRBJ1-2,-,14,TRBV21-1
ASSSSGRANEQF,TRBJ2-1,few,12,TRBV7-8
ASSGRQASNTGELF,TRBJ2-2,-,14,TRBV9
ASSATSGGPSEQF,TRBJ2-1,-,13,TRBV2
ASSSTDGYT,TRBJ1-2,few,9,TRBV18
ASSSRTSGRAYNEQF,TRBJ2-1,few,15,TRBV13
ASSVEGGPQETQY,TRBJ2-5,-,13,TRBV9
ASSPTVNRGDTQY,TRBJ2-3,-,13,TRBV5-1
ASSQAYSSGGTNYGYT,TRBJ1-2,few,16,TRBV4-1
ASSTSGTGANVLT,TRBJ2-6,-,13,TRBV6-5
ASSWAGRERETQY,TRBJ2-5,few,13,TRBV7-2
ASNPTSTSGWETQY,TRBJ2-5,-,14,TRBV7-9
ASSPGDRPTYEQY,TRBJ2-7,-,13,TRBV18
ASSIINEQF,TRBJ2-1,-,9,TRBV14
TSLDLQETQY,TRBJ2-5,-,10,TRBV7-8
ASSSLKFLGYEQY,TRBJ2-7,-,13,TRBV11-2
SVETGFGETQY,TRBJ2-5,many,11,TRBV29-1
ASSPGLSDYGYT,TRBJ1-2,-,12,TRBV4-1
ASSQAGTSGGTDTQY,TRBJ2-3,-,15,TRBV4-1
ASTQGDNEQF,-,-,10,TRBV4-1
AWSVPGGLNEKLF,TRBJ1-4,few,13,TRBV30
ASSPWYQETQY,-,-,11,TRBV18
ASTLRGSSYNEQF,TRBJ2-1,-,13,TRBV6-2/TRBV6-3